The 13 T cell receptor beta chains presented below share a single source sample, sequenced in a study of Ad26.COV2.S vaccination and SARS-CoV-2 variants. Clones were sequenced by immunoSEQ multiplex PCR, and TCRdb holds only the in-frame ones, with some missing. The sample lists hundreds of thousands of clones, roughly 94% seen once, with around 4% in the top ten. Sequences were derived from peripheral blood, sampled after recovery from COVID-19. The receptors were sampled from a human donor who had recovered from COVID-19.

The chain has TRBV5-4 and TRBJ2-7, with D perhaps matching TRBD1 (5 bases). V was pared by 0 bases and J by 2 bases, with 9 bases between. The CDR3 has 14 residues. Looked up from germline, CDR1 is SGHNT and CDR2 is YYREEE (reference sequence). The CDR3 DNA follows: TGTGCCAGCAGCTTGGGCAGGGCGACCTACGAGCAGTACTTC. Translating gives CASSLGRATYEQYF.

The gene calls are TRBV9 and TRBJ2-2; 8 bases match TRBD2. Germline values: CDR1 SGDLS, CDR2 YYNGEE. This CDR3 contains 15 residues. V was clipped by 0 bases and J by 7 bases; unmatched bases: 5. DNA for the CDR3: TGTGCCAGCAGCGTAGAAGCGGGGGTGAACGGGGAGCTGTTTTTT. This encodes CASSVEAGVNGELFF.

V is TRBV2 and J is TRBJ1-1; TRBD1 might be the D (6 bases). The CDR3 spans 15 residues. V lost 7 bases, J lost 2 bases, and 17 bases lay in between. The germline V gene encodes CDR1 SNHLY and CDR2 FYNNEI. CDR3 in DNA: TGTGCCAGCACTCCCCGGGGGGCGATTAACACTGAAGCTTTCTTT. As protein: CASTPRGAINTEAFF.

CDR3 sequence (DNA): TGTGCCAGCAGTCTCCCCATCTATGGCTACACCTTC. The encoded protein is CASSLPIYGYTF. The V gene is TRBV27, the J gene TRBJ1-2; D unresolved. Germline lookup yields CDR1 MNHEY and CDR2 SMNVEV (reference sequence). The CDR3 is made up of 12 amino acids. Deletions cut 5 bases from V and 4 bases from J, with 8 bases between.

This sequence joins TRBV7-3 and TRBJ1-2, with TRBD1 identical over 7 bases. Germline V gene sequence: CDR1 SGHTA, CDR2 FQGTGA. The junction had 11 bases not matched to a gene; V was cut back by 5 bases and J by 2 bases. The CDR3 extends over 16 amino acids. CDR3 sequence (DNA): TGTGCCAGCAGCCCGGGGACAGCCCTTTTAAACTATGGCTACACCTTC. Protein sequence: CASSPGTALLNYGYTF.

Of note for this clone: The sample carries other DNA sequences with the same CDR3. V and J are TRBV20-1 and TRBJ1-2, with D unresolved. V was clipped by 6 bases and J by 8 bases, with 10 bases between them. The CDR3 runs 10 residues. CDR1 DFQATT and CDR2 SNEGSKA come from the germline V gene (reference sequence). In DNA, the CDR3 is TGCAGTGCGTCGACGGGCGGCTACACCTTC. Protein product: CSASTGGYTF.

The gene calls are TRBV7-8 and TRBJ2-1; TRBD2 matches at 10 bases. The length of the CDR3 is 16 residues. The germline V gene has CDR1 SGHVS and CDR2 FQNEAQ. With 5 bases clipped from V and 7 bases from J, the junction kept 11 bases outside the gene matches. The CDR3 region has the DNA TGTGCCAGCAGCCCCGGGAGCGGGGGGGCAGGTAATGAGCAGTTCTTC. This sequence encodes CASSPGSGGAGNEQFF.

This clone was seen just once. This CDR3 is also generated by other DNA sequences in the sample. The V call is TRBV3-1 (or the pseudogene TRBV3-2), the J call TRBJ1-5; D is unresolved. The V end was cut by 0 bases, the J end by 3 bases, with 9 bases between. CDR3 size: 15 residues. Germline lookup yields CDR1 LGHDT and CDR2 YNNKEL (reference sequence). The CDR3 region is CASSQEGIPNQPQHF. The CDR3 nucleotides are TGTGCCAGCAGCCAAGAGGGGATTCCCAATCAGCCCCAGCATTTT.

The chain has TRBV6-2 or TRBV6-3 and TRBJ1-2, with TRBD1 matching over 8 bases. The CDR3 spans 15 residues. J lost 4 bases, V lost 6 bases, and 10 bases had no gene match. The germline V gene has CDR1 MNHEY and CDR2 SVGEGT. The CDR3 protein is CASSPDRGTSYGYTF. In nucleotides, the CDR3 is TGTGCCAGCAGCCCCGACAGGGGCACTAGCTATGGCTACACCTTC.

This chain connects TRBV25-1 to TRBJ2-1; 10 nucleotides match TRBD1. This CDR3 comprises 17 residues. Trimming removed 2 bases from V and 7 bases from J; junction bases left unmatched: 11. Germline V gene sequence: CDR1 MGHDK, CDR2 SYGVNS. CDR3 loop: CASSEQFRDRGANEQFF. The DNA for the CDR3 is TGTGCCAGCAGTGAACAATTCCGGGACAGGGGAGCGAATGAGCAGTTCTTC. Looking up the rest from reference TRBV25-1 and TRBJ2-1 gives the full variable domain: EADIYQTPRYLVIGTGKKITLECSQTMGHDKMYWYQQDPGMELHLIHYSYGVNSTEKGDLSSESTVSRIRTEHFPLTLESARPSHTSQYLCASSEQFRDRGANEQFFGPGTRLTVL.

The V and J genes are TRBV11-2 and TRBJ1-5; a weak D match, TRBD1 (6 bases). There are 13 residues in the CDR3. The germline CDR1 and CDR2 sequences are SGHAT and FQNNGV. The germline V and J ends were trimmed by 5 bases and 6 bases, with 11 bases remaining between them. DNA of the CDR3: TGTGCCAGCAGCCCCCAAGGGGGTCAGCCCCAGCATTTT. Translated, it gives CASSPQGGQPQHF.

The V call is TRBV2, the J call TRBJ2-7; 8 nucleotides align to TRBD1. The CDR3 has 14 residues. Per the germline V gene, CDR1 is SNHLY and CDR2 is FYNNEI. V shed 4 bases and J 3 bases; nucleotides not matched to a gene: 5. The CDR3 DNA is TGTGCCAGCAGTGGACAGGGGATCCGCTACGAGCAGTACTTC. This sequence encodes CASSGQGIRYEQYF. Full variable domain (missing parts from reference TRBV2 and TRBJ2-7): EPEVTQTPSHQVTQMGQEVILRCVPISNHLYFYWYRQILGQKVEFLVSFYNNEISEKSEIFDDQFSVERPDGSNFTLKIRSTKLEDSAMYFCASSGQGIRYEQYFGPGTRLTVT.

This rearrangement joins TRBV4-2 to TRBJ1-5, with 7 bases matching TRBD1. Looked up from germline, CDR1 is LGHNA and CDR2 is YNFKEQ. J gave up 0 bases and V 2 bases, and 10 bases lay outside the gene matches. This CDR3 region has 18 residues. CDR3 loop: CASSQLRGTAASNQPQHF. For the CDR3, the DNA is TGTGCCAGCAGCCAACTAAGAGGGACAGCCGCTAGCAATCAGCCCCAGCATTTT.